The T cell receptor beta chain under discussion was sequenced for a study of blood T cell repertoires in COVID-19. In the study overall: The samples span acute and convalescent COVID-19 from the United States, Italy and Spain. T cells, B-cell-depleted T cells, or PBMCs provided the cDNA or gDNA that served as material.

Study processing details: Reference gene primer amplification yielded estimated nucleated cell counts. Sequenced by immunoSEQ multiplex PCR; TCRdb stores in-frame clones only, minus some. V and J calls plus clone size are reproduced from that table; the DNA served to infer D and trimming. In the table there are over 150,000 clones, roughly 92% of which are singletons. The sequenced material came from peripheral blood. The TCR was taken from a man aged 25-40 years with COVID-19, enrolled during active disease.

The CDR3 nucleotides are TGTGCCATCAGTGAGTTAGCGCAAGAAAATGAGCAGTTCTTC. Its protein is CAISELAQENEQFF. This chain uses TRBV10-3 with TRBJ2-1; TRBD2 might be the D (5 bases). The CDR3 extends over 14 amino acids. V was pared by 1 base and J by 7 bases, with 11 bases between. CDR1 is ENHRY and CDR2 is SYGVKD in the germline V gene.